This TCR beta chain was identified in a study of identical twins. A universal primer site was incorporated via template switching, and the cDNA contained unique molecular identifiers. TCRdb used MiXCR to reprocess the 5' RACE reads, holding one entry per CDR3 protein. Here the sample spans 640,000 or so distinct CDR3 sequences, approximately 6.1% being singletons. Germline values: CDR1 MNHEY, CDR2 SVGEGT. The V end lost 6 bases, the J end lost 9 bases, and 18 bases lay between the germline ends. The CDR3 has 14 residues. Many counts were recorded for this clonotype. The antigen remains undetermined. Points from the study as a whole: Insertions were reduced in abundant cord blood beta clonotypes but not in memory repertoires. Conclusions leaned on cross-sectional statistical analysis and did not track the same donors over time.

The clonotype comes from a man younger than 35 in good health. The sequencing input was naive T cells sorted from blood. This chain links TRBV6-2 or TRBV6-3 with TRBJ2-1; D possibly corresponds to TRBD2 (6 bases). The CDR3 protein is CASSSTGLLGEQFF. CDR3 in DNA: TGTGCCAGCAGCTCAACGGGACTCCTGGGTGAGCAGTTCTTC.